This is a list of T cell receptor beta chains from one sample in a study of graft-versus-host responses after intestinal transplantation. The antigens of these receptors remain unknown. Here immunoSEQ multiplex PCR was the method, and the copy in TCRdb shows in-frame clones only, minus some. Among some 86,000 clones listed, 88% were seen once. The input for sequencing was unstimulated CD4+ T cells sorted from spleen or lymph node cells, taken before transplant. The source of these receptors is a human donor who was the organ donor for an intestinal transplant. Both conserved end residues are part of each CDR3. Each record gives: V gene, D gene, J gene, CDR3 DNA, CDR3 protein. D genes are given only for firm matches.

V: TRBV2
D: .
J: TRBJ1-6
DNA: TGTGCCAGTAAGATGTATGGAGGGGCCGGTGCCTATAATTCACCCCTCCACTTT
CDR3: CASKMYGGAGAYNSPLHF

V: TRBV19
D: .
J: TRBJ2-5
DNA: TGTGCCAGTAAAGAGGGAACTGGGGAGACCCAGTACTTC
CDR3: CASKEGTGETQYF

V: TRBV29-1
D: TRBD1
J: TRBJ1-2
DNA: TGCAGCGTTCAAGCCGACAGGGAGTCTAATGGCTACACCTTC
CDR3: CSVQADRESNGYTF

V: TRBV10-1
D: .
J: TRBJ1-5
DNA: TGCGCCAGCACCCCGACTGAGTTTAGCAATCAGCCCCAGCATTTT
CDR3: CASTPTEFSNQPQHF

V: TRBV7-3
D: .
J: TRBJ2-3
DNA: TGTGCCAGCAGCCTGACAGCTAATCCTAGCACAGATACGCAGTATTTT
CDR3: CASSLTANPSTDTQYF

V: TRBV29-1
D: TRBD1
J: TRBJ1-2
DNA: TGCAGCGTTACAATGACAGGGGGGAATTATGGCTACACCTTC
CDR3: CSVTMTGGNYGYTF

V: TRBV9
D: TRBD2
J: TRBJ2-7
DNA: TGTGCCAGCAGCGTAATCCCGGGGGGGCCGGGCGAGCAGTACTTC
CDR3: CASSVIPGGPGEQYF

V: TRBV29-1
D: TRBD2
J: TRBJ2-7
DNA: TGCAGCGTTTCATCGGGACTAGCGGGCCGGGCGGACCCCTACGAGCAGTACTTC
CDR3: CSVSSGLAGRADPYEQYF

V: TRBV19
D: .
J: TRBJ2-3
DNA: TGTGCCAGTAGTATACAGGGCGGTGGAGATACGCAGTATTTT
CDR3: CASSIQGGGDTQYF

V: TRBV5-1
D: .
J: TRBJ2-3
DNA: TGCGCCAGCAGCTTGGTAGGGGTGGCAGATACGCAGTATTTT
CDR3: CASSLVGVADTQYF

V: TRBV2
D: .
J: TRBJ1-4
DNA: TGTGCCACAGGCAGGTCACTTAATGAAAAACTGTTTTTT
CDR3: CATGRSLNEKLFF

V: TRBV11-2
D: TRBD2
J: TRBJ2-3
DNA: TGTGCCAGCAGCTTAGATGGTCGACTAGCTGGAGATACGCAGTATTTT
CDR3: CASSLDGRLAGDTQYF